Included here is one T cell receptor (beta chain) sequence, with context. Antigen specificity is unknown. V was pared by 4 bases and J by 6 bases, with 5 bases of the junction left unmatched. Germline V gene sequence: CDR1 MGHRA, CDR2 YSYEKL. CDR3 length: 15 amino acids. Each single cDNA molecule received a unique molecular identifier. Each CDR3 protein is one row after TCRdb ran MiXCR on the 5' RACE reads. Found here are more than 55,000 distinct CDR3 sequences, more than 8.5% of them singletons; the top ten hold 17%. The sample comes from a study of early T cells in non-severe SARS-CoV-2 infection. General study findings and limits: Clonotype matching in VDJdb favored anti-spike CD8 responses and did not capture private and CD4 specificities.

The genes are TRBV4-1 and TRBJ2-7; 14 bases fit TRBD2. Sample: whole blood. This receptor was obtained from an adult who was a healthcare worker with PCR-confirmed SARS-CoV-2 infection or an uninfected control (not recorded which). Here the CDR3 reads CASSPMTSGRGEQYF. For the CDR3, the DNA is TGCGCCAGCAGCCCTATGACTAGCGGGAGGGGCGAGCAGTACTTC.